This TCR beta chain was profiled in a study of blood T cells in healthy people across ages. Per-sample yields of isolated PBMCs were at least 6.5 million. The trim removed 2 bases at V and 3 bases at J, leaving 4 bases unmatched. The CDR3 totals 16 residues. Germline CDR1 MNHEY, CDR2 SMNVEV (reference sequence). PCR was performed a second time for 7 to 11 cycles using a sample-barcoded 5' primer and a J-beta primer mix. A template-switch adaptor with 12 random nucleotides tagged each cDNA molecule. Per sample, CDR3-containing paired-end reads numbered at least 2.5 million. Each CDR3 protein gets one entry after TCRdb re-called the 5' RACE reads with MiXCR. Of 1.8 million or so distinct CDR3 sequences in the sample, roughly two fifths were seen once.

The clonotype was recovered from a human donor in good health. Sequenced sample: blood. The chain couples TRBV27 to TRBJ2-3; 11 bases fit TRBD2. Here the CDR3 DNA reads TGTGCCAGCAGTTTACTAGCGGGGGGCAAAACAGATACGCAGTATTTT. Translation gives CASSLLAGGKTDTQYF.